The 10 T cell receptor beta chains presented below share a single source sample, sequenced in a study of cytomegalovirus exposure and HLA in healthy donors. PCR was performed using 60 Vbeta and 13 Jbeta primers. Assay: immunoSEQ multiplex PCR; the TCRdb copy retains only in-frame clones and omits some. The sample lists roughly 170,000 clones, over 60% seen once, with over 1.2% in the top ten. The specimen sequenced was PBMCs. These receptors were taken from a girl aged 5 to 17 in good health and CMV-seronegative.

The chain links TRBV28 to TRBJ1-1; D remains unclear. Trimming removed 3 bases from V and 4 bases from J, with 15 bases in between. The CDR3 consists of 15 residues. CDR1 MDHEN and CDR2 SYDVKM come from the germline V gene. CDR3 protein: CASSLKSGSGTEAFF. For the CDR3, the DNA is TGTGCCAGCAGTTTGAAGAGTGGCTCGGGCACTGAAGCTTTCTTT.

This clone has just a few counts. This rearrangement joins TRBV23-1 to TRBJ1-2; 11 bases agree with TRBD1. TRBV23-1 is an ORF; its function is uncertain. The CDR3 extends over 17 amino acids. The J segment lost 4 bases and the V segment lost 7 bases, leaving 14 bases of the junction unmatched. In nucleotides, the CDR3 is TGCGCCAGCACCTGGACAGGGGGCGAAATTTGTGTCTATGGCTACACCTTC. It codes for CASTWTGGEICVYGYTF.

V usage is TRBV2 and J usage is TRBJ1-5, with TRBD1 as a possible D gene (6 bases). Trimming took 7 bases from V and 5 from J, leaving 15 bases between them. The germline gives CDR1 SNHLY, CDR2 FYNNEI. This CDR3 spans 14 amino acids. This CDR3 reads CASTISEGDQPQHF. The CDR3 DNA reads as TGTGCCAGCACTATTTCTGAGGGGGATCAGCCCCAGCATTTT.

The rearrangement links TRBV30 to TRBJ1-6, with 10 bases lining up with TRBD1. Germline V gives CDR1 GTSNPN, CDR2 SVGIG (reference sequence). The CDR3 is 15 residues long. V dropped 0 bases and J dropped 10; count of bases not matched to a gene: 6. Here the CDR3 DNA reads TGTGCCTGGAGTGTGCACGGGACAGGGGTCTCACCCCTCCACTTT. It encodes CAWSVHGTGVSPLHF.

This chain uses TRBV30 with TRBJ2-5; 15 bases match TRBD2. Germline V gene lookup returns CDR1 GTSNPN and CDR2 SVGIG (reference sequence). The CDR3 is 15 amino acids. V lost 7 bases and J lost 4; bases outside the gene matches: 7. This CDR3 is CALRTSGGVGETQYF. The CDR3 DNA is TGTGCCTTAAGGACTAGCGGGGGGGTGGGAGAGACCCAGTACTTC. Supplemented by reference TRBV30 and TRBJ2-5, the full variable domain reads SQTIHQWPATLVQPVGSPLSLECTVEGTSNPNLYWYRQAAGRGLQLLFYSVGIGQISSEVPQNLSASRPQDRQFILSSKKLLLSDSGFYLCALRTSGGVGETQYFGPGTRLLVL.

The rearrangement uses TRBV15 and TRBJ2-7, with D maybe TRBD1 (5 bases). CDR1 and CDR2 (germline): LNHNV, YYDKDF (reference sequence). The CDR3 has 17 residues. Trimming stripped 0 bases from V and 2 bases from J, with 17 bases between. CDR3 nucleotide sequence: TGTGCCACCAGCAGAGATATAGCCCAGGGCGTTACCTACGAGCAGTACTTC. Translated: CATSRDIAQGVTYEQYF.

The rearrangement joins TRBV7-2 to TRBJ2-6, with unresolved D. V lost 1 base, J lost 1 base, and 8 bases lay in between. The CDR3 is 16 residues long. CDR1 and CDR2 from the germline V gene are SGHTA and FQGNSA. As DNA, the CDR3 is TGTGCCAGCAGCTTAGAGAGGTGGTCTGGGGCCAACGTCCTGACTTTC. Residues: CASSLERWSGANVLTF.

This clone was counted between two and nine times. The chain has TRBV6-6 and TRBJ2-3; TRBD2 might be the D (5 bases). V dropped 0 bases and J dropped 4 bases, with 8 bases sitting between them. CDR3 size: 14 residues. The germline gives CDR1 MNHNY, CDR2 SVGAGI (reference sequence). The CDR3 coding sequence is TGTGCCAGCAGTTACTCGGGGAGATCAGATACGCAGTATTTT. Residues: CASSYSGRSDTQYF.

CDR3 DNA: TGTGCCTGGAGTGTACTGAGGGGGATCCGGTCACCCCTCCACTTT. Translation: CAWSVLRGIRSPLHF. The V call is TRBV30, the J call TRBJ1-6, with a weak D call TRBD1 (6 bases). The ends were cut back, 0 bases at V and 10 bases at J, with 16 bases in the middle. Germline V lookup: CDR1 GTSNPN, CDR2 SVGIG (reference sequence). The CDR3 contains 15 residues.

The rearrangement links TRBV6-1 to TRBJ2-7; 8 nucleotides line up with TRBD1. The CDR3 is 14 residues long. Germline V gene sequence: CDR1 MNHNS, CDR2 SASEGT. V lost 6 bases, J lost 3 bases, and 7 bases stayed unmatched. CDR3 nucleotide sequence: TGTGCCAGCAGGGACAGGGTCGGGAGCTACGAGCAGTACTTC. Translation: CASRDRVGSYEQYF.